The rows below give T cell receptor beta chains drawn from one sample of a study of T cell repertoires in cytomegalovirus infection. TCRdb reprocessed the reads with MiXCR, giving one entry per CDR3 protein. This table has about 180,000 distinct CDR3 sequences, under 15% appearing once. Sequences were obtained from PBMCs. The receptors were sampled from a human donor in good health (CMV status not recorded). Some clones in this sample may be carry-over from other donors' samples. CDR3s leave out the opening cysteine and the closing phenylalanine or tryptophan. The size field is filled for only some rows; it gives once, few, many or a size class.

ASSHAGNQPQH TRBJ1-5 TRBV7-2 many
ASSFGSRLLYEQY TRBJ2-7 TRBV5-1 .
ATRAMNAEAF TRBJ1-1 TRBV7-2 many
ASSPGYGYT TRBJ1-2 TRBV14 few
ASSLTPAANEAF TRBJ1-1 TRBV7-2 .
ASRLRGGDNEQF TRBJ2-1 TRBV6-6 .
ASSGWDSLSYEQY TRBJ2-7 TRBV28 .
ASSLSRSGELF TRBJ2-2 TRBV7-4 few
ASSYARRGGTEAF TRBJ1-1 TRBV6-5 .
ASSFRLAGIPIQETQY TRBJ2-5 TRBV7-2 many
ASNASDRGTSPLH TRBJ1-6 TRBV28 .
ASLASGRDEQF TRBJ2-1 TRBV7-2 many
SVFIRNYGYT TRBJ1-2 TRBV29-1 .
ASSPASLNYGYT TRBJ1-2 TRBV7-2 many
ASSLNRDYQINEQF TRBJ2-1 TRBV12-3/TRBV12-4 many
ASSLRTSGVLAKNIQY TRBJ2-4 TRBV14 .
ASMAGGSNQPQH TRBJ1-5 TRBV27 .
ASSLTRTEQY TRBJ2-7 TRBV6-2/TRBV6-3 few
ASSLFSGTGELAALYEQY TRBJ2-7 TRBV28 few
ASSELTGKGNTEAF TRBJ1-1 TRBV25-1 .